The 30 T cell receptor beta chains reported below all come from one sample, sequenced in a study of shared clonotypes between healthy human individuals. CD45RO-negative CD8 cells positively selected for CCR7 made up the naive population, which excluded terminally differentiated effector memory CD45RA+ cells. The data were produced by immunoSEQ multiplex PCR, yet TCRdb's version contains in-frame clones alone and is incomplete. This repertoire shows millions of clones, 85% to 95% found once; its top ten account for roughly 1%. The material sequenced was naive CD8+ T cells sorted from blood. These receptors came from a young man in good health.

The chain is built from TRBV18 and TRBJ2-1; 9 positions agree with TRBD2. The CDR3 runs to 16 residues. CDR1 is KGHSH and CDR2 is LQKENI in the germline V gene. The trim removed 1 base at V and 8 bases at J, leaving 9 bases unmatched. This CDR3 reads CASSPLAGEGSDEQFF. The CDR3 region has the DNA TGTGCCAGCTCACCACTAGCGGGGGAAGGTTCGGATGAGCAGTTCTTC. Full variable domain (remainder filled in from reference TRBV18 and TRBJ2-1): NAGVMQNPRHLVRRRGQEARLRCSPMKGHSHVYWYRQLPEEGLKFMVYLQKENIIDESGMPKERFSAEFPKEGPSILRIQQVVRGDSAAYFCASSPLAGEGSDEQFFGPGTRLTVL.

The CDR3 region is CASSGLGTGGAPYEQFF. The CDR3 coding sequence is TGTGCCAGCAGCGGACTAGGAACGGGGGGCGCCCCGTATGAGCAGTTCTTC. V and J are TRBV13 and TRBJ2-1, with D perhaps TRBD2 (7 bases). This CDR3 has 17 residues. V lost 5 bases and J lost 8, with 25 bases in between. Germline CDR1 is PRHDT and CDR2 is FYEKMQ (reference sequence).

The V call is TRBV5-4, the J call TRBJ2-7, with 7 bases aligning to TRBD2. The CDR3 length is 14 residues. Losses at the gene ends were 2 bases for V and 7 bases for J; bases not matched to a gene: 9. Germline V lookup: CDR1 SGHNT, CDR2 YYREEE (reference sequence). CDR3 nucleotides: TGTGCCAGCAGCTTAAAGGGAGGGGCTGAGGAGCAGTACTTC. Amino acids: CASSLKGGAEEQYF.

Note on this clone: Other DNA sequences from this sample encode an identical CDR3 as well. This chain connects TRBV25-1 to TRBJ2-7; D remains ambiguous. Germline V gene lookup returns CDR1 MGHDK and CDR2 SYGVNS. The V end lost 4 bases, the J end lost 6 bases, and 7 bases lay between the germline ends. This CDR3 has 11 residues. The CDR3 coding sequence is TGTGCCAGCAGTGCTTTTGGCGAGCAGTACTTC. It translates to CASSAFGEQYF.

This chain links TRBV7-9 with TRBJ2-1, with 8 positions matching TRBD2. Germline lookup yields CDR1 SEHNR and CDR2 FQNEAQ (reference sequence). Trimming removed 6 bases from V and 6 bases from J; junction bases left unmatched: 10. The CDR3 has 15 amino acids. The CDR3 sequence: CASRSPGTSPNEQFF. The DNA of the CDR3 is TGTGCCAGCAGATCCCCCGGGACTAGTCCCAATGAGCAGTTCTTC.

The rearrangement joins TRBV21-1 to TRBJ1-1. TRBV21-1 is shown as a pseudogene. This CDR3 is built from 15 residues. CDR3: CASSRGDSGCTEAFF. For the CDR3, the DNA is TGTGCCAGCAGCCGGGGGGACAGCGGATGCACTGAAGCTTTCTTT.

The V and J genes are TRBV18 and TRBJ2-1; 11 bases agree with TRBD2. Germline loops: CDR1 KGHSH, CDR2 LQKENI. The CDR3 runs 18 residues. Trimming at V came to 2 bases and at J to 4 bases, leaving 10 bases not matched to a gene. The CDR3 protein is CASSPTILAGGLYNEQFF. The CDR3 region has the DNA TGTGCCAGCTCACCAACGATATTAGCGGGAGGGCTGTACAATGAGCAGTTCTTC.

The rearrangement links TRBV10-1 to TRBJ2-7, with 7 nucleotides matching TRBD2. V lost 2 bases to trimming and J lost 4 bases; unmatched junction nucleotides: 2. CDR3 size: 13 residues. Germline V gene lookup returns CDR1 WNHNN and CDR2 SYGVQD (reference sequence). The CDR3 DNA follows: TGCGCCAGCAGTGAGGGGACTATATACGAGCAGTACTTC. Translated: CASSEGTIYEQYF.

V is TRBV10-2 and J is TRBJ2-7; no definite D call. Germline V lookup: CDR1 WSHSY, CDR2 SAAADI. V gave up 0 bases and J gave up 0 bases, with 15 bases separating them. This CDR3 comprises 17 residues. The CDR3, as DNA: TGCGCCAGCAGTGAGTCCGGACCAGGTGGAAGCTCCTACGAGCAGTACTTC. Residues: CASSESGPGGSSYEQYF.

The DNA for the CDR3 is TGTGCCACCAGCAGGGGCAGGGGGCTAGAGACCCAGTACTTC. This translates into CATSRGRGLETQYF. This chain connects TRBV15 to TRBJ2-5; 8 nucleotides agree with TRBD1. J gave up 4 bases and V 3 bases, and 4 bases lay outside the gene matches. CDR1 and CDR2 from the germline V gene are LNHNV and YYDKDF (reference sequence). CDR3 size: 14 residues.

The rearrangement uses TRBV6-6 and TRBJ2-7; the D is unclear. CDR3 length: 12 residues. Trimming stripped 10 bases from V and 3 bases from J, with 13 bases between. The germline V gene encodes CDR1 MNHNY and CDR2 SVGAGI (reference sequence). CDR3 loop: CATYEGIYEQYF. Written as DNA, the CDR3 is TGTGCCACCTACGAAGGCATCTACGAGCAGTACTTC.

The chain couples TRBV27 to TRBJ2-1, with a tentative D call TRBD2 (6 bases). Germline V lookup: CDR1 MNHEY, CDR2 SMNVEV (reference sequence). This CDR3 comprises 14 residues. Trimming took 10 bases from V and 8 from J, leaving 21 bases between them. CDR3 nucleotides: TGTGCCACCTTCCCCAACCGGGAGACTGATGAGCAGTTCTTC. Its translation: CATFPNRETDEQFF.

CDR3 region: CASSYIAGLVDEQFF. CDR3 coding DNA: TGTGCCAGCAGCTATATAGCGGGATTGGTCGATGAGCAGTTCTTC. J is TRBJ2-1 and V is TRBV11-2; 8 positions agree with TRBD2. Germline V gene lookup returns CDR1 SGHAT and CDR2 FQNNGV. V gave up 4 bases and J gave up 8 bases; unmatched junction bases: 10. This CDR3 is built from 15 residues.

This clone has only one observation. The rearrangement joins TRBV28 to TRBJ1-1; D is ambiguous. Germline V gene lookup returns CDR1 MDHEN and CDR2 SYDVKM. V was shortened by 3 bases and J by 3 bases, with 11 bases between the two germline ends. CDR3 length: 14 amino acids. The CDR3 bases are TGTGCCAGCAGTTTTGGGCAGCGAGACACTGAAGCTTTCTTT. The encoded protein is CASSFGQRDTEAFF.

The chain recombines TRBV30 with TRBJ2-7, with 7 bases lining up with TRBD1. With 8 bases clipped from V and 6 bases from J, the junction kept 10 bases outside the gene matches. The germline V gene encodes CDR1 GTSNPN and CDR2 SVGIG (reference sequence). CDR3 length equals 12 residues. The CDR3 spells CAATGRYSEQYF. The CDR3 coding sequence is TGTGCCGCGACAGGGAGATACTCCGAGCAGTACTTC. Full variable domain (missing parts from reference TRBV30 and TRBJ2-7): SQTIHQWPATLVQPVGSPLSLECTVEGTSNPNLYWYRQAAGRGLQLLFYSVGIGQISSEVPQNLSASRPQDRQFILSSKKLLLSDSGFYLCAATGRYSEQYFGPGTRLTVT.

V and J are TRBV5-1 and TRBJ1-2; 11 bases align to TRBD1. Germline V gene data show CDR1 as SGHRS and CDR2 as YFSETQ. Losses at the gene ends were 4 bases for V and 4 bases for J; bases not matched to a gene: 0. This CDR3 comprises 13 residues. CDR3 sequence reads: CASSGTGGYGYTF. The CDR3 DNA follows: TGCGCCAGCAGCGGGACAGGGGGCTATGGCTACACCTTC.

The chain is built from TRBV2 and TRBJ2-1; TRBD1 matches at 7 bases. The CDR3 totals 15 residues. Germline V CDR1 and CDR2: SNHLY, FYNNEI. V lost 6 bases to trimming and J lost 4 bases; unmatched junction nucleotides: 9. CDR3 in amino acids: CASRTQGDPYNEQFF. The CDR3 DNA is TGTGCCAGCAGAACTCAGGGGGACCCTTACAATGAGCAGTTCTTC.

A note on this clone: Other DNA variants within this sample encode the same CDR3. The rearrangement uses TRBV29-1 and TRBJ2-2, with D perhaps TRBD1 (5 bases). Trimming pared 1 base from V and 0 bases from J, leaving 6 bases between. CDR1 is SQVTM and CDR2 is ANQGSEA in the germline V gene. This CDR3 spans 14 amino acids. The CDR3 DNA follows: TGCAGCGTTGAAGGGGGCGCGAACACCGGGGAGCTGTTTTTT. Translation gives CSVEGGANTGELFF.

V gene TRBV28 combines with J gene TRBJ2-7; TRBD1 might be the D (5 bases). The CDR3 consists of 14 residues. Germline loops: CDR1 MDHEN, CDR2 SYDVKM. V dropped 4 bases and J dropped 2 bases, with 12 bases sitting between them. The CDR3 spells CASSSRQRPYEQYF. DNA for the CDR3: TGTGCCAGCAGTTCAAGACAGAGACCCTACGAGCAGTACTTC.

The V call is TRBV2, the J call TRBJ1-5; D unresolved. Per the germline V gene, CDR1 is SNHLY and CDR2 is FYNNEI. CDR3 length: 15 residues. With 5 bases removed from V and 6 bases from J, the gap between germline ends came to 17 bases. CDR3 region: CASSPWEGGIQPQHF. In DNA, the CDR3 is TGTGCCAGCAGTCCCTGGGAGGGAGGAATTCAGCCCCAGCATTTT.

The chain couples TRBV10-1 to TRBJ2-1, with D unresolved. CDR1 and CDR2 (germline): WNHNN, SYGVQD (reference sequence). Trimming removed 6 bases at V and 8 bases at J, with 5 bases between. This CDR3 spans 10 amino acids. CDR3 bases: TGCGCCAGCAGCAGCGATGAGCAGTTCTTC. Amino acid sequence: CASSSDEQFF.

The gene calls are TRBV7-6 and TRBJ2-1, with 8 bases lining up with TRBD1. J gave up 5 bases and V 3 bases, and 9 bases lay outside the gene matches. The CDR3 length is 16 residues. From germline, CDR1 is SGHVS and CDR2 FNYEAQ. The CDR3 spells CASSFRDRTSDNEQFF. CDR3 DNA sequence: TGTGCCAGCAGCTTTAGGGACAGGACCAGCGACAATGAGCAGTTCTTC.

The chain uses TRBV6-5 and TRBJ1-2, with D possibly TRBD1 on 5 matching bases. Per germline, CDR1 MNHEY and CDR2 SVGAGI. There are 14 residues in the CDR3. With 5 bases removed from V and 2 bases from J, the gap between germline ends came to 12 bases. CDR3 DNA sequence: TGTGCCAGCAGTCCCTCGACAGACAACTATGGCTACACCTTC. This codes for CASSPSTDNYGYTF.

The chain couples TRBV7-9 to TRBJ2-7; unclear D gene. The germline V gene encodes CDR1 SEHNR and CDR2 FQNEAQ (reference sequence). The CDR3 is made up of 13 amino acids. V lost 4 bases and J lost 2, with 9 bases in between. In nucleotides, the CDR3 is TGTGCCAGCAGCTCCAGTACCGCCTACGAGCAGTACTTC. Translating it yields CASSSSTAYEQYF.

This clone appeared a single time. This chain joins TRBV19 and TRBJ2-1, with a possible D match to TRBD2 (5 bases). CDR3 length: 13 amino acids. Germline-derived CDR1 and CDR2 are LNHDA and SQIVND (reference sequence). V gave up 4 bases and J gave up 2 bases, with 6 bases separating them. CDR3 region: CASSTAAYNEQFF. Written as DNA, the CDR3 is TGTGCCAGTAGTACAGCGGCCTACAATGAGCAGTTCTTC.

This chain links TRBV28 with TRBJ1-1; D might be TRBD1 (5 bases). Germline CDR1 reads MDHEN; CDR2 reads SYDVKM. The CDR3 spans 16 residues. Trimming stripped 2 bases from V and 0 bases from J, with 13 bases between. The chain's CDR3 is CASSLVTGDLNTEAFF. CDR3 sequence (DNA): TGTGCCAGCAGTTTAGTAACAGGAGATTTGAACACTGAAGCTTTCTTT.

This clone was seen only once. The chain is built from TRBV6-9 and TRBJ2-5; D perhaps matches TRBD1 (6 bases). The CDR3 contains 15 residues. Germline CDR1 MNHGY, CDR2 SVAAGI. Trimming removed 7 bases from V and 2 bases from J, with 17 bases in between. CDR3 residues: CASTEQGEKQETQYF. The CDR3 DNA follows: TGTGCCAGCACCGAACAGGGAGAAAAGCAAGAGACCCAGTACTTC.

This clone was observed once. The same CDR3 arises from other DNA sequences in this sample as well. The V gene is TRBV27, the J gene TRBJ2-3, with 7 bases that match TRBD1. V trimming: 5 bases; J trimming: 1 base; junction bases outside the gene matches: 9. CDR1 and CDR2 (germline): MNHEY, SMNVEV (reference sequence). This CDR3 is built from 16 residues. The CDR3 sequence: CASSLSAGTGTDTQYF. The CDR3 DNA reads TGTGCCAGCAGTCTCAGCGCCGGGACAGGCACAGATACGCAGTATTTT.

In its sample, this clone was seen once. The CDR3 nucleotides are TGTGCCAGTAGTCCCCCGACAGGGGCTAATGGCTACACCTTC. Its translation: CASSPPTGANGYTF. The genes are TRBV19 and TRBJ1-2; 8 nucleotides agree with TRBD1. CDR1 and CDR2 from the germline V gene are LNHDA and SQIVND (reference sequence). Trimming removed 5 bases from V and 6 bases from J; junction bases left unmatched: 8. This CDR3 has 14 amino acids. Combining the CDR3 with reference TRBV19 and TRBJ1-2 gives the whole variable domain DGGITQSPKYLFRKEGQNVTLSCEQNLNHDAMYWYRQDPGQGLRLIYYSQIVNDFQKGDIAEGYSVSREKKESFPLTVTSAQKNPTAFYLCASSPPTGANGYTFGSGTRLTVV.

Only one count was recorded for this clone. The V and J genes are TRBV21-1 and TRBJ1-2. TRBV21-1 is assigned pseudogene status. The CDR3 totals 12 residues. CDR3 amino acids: CASSNPWGGYTF. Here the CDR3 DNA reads TGTGCCAGCAGCAATCCCTGGGGTGGCTACACCTTC.